This T cell receptor beta chain is from a study of Ad26.COV2.S vaccination and SARS-CoV-2 variants. Study at large: Enrollment placed the donor in the COV1001 Ad26.COV2.S trial arm.

Details on this clone: As yet, its antigen is unknown.

The study's findings and limits: Spike-specific TCR breadth was greater in vaccine than placebo recipients.

CDR1 KGHDR and CDR2 SFDVKD come from the germline V gene. The CDR3 sequence is 16 residues long. After removal of 2 bases from V and 4 bases from J, the junction contained 7 bases not matched to a gene. Libraries were prepared by immunoSEQ multiplex PCR; TCRdb keeps only in-frame clonotypes and omits some of them. The table shows roughly 510,000 clones, with around nine tenths occurring only once. Treatment here: approximately 18 received Ad26.COV2.S at low or high dose, single or two shots; five or six received placebo; per-sample allocation not given. Samples were taken on day 63 after the first vaccine or placebo injection. Ad26 vector vaccine expressed Wuhan-strain SARS-CoV-2 spike.

The material sequenced was peripheral blood, taken in a trial of Ad26.COV2.S vaccine versus placebo. This TCR derives from a person between 18 and 60 years old who received the Ad26.COV2.S COVID-19 vaccine or a placebo. V and J are TRBV24-1 and TRBJ2-3, with 8 bases fitting TRBD2. The CDR3 protein is CATSDSAGGRADTQYF. In DNA, the CDR3 is TGTGCCACCAGTGATTCGGCGGGAGGTAGGGCAGATACGCAGTATTTT.